Listed below are T cell receptor beta chains from one sample, sequenced in a study of response to subunit inactivated influenza vaccine. MiXCR was run by TCRdb on the RT-PCR reads, yielding one entry per CDR3 protein. The repertoire has about 570,000 distinct CDR3 sequences, about 11% of them found once; the top ten carry 11%. Another study also made use of these data, one on T cells expressing NK-cell markers.

The source material was PBMCs from blood, sampled on the day of vaccination. The receptors stem from a man aged 50-59 years who received an inactivated influenza vaccine. Each CDR3 is given with its conserved first and last residue. The order of the fields is J gene, V gene, D gene, clone size, CDR3 protein, CDR3 DNA. The D gene is left open where the match is weak. Clone size, where shown, is once, few, many, or a class for clones that have expanded.

>TRBJ2-1|TRBV19|TRBD2|.
CASVPSGRAYNEQFF
TGTGCCAGTGTACCTAGCGGGAGGGCCTACAATGAGCAGTTCTTC
>TRBJ2-5|TRBV18|.|.
CASSSQTTREETQYF
TGTGCCAGCTCATCGCAGACTACTAGGGAAGAGACCCAGTACTTC
>TRBJ2-1|TRBV5-5|.|few
CASSLDQGGNEQFF
TGTGCCAGCAGCTTGGACCAGGGGGGGAATGAGCAGTTCTTC
>TRBJ1-3|TRBV6-2/TRBV6-3|.|few
CASRASTGTLGNTIYF
TGTGCCAGCAGGGCCAGTACCGGGACACTTGGAAACACCATATATTTT
>TRBJ2-1|TRBV28|.|few
CASSFPWGGGEQFF
TGTGCCAGCAGTTTTCCGTGGGGAGGGGGTGAGCAGTTCTTC
>TRBJ2-2|TRBV15|.|.
CATSRVGRLGTGELFF
TGTGCCACCAGCAGAGTGGGGCGCCTTGGGACCGGGGAGCTGTTTTTT
>TRBJ2-3|TRBV6-2/TRBV6-3|.|few
CASSINRSRAQYF
TGTGCCAGCAGCATAAACAGGTCGCGGGCGCAGTATTTT
>TRBJ2-3|TRBV4-2|TRBD2|.
CASSQGTSGRRSTDTQYF
TGTGCCAGCAGCCAAGGCACTAGCGGGAGACGGAGCACAGATACGCAGTATTTT
>TRBJ2-7|TRBV6-2/TRBV6-3|.|many
CASSYRSVTYEQYF
TGTGCCAGCAGTTACCGGTCAGTTACCTACGAGCAGTACTTC
>TRBJ2-1|TRBV29-1|.|many
CSAPGQPYNEQFF
TGCAGCGCTCCGGGACAACCTTACAATGAGCAGTTCTTC
>TRBJ2-7|TRBV2|TRBD2|few
CASSTGGGYEQYF
TGTGCCAGCTCGACTGGCGGGGGGTACGAGCAGTACTTC
>TRBJ2-3|TRBV29-1|.|.
CSVQDLTDTQYF
TGCAGCGTACAGGACCTCACAGATACGCAGTATTTT
>TRBJ2-7|TRBV2|TRBD1|.
CASSTRQGQYF
TGTGCCAGCAGTACTCGACAGGGGCAGTACTTC
>TRBJ2-5|TRBV20-1|TRBD2|few
CSARVAGGRETQYF
TGCAGTGCTAGAGTGGCGGGAGGGCGAGAGACCCAGTACTTC
>TRBJ2-5|TRBV4-3|.|few
CASSQVTQETQYF
TGCGCCAGCAGCCAAGTAACCCAAGAGACCCAGTACTTC
>TRBJ2-7|TRBV20-1|TRBD1|few
CSAFGQGGGNEQYF
TGCAGTGCATTTGGACAGGGCGGTGGCAACGAGCAGTACTTC
>TRBJ2-4|TRBV28|TRBD2|few
CASSSRTSGWALAKNIQYF
TGTGCCAGCAGTTCACGGACTAGCGGGTGGGCACTAGCCAAAAACATTCAGTACTTC
>TRBJ2-1|TRBV10-3|TRBD1|.
CAISEPEGTGTGSFYGIHNEQFF
TGTGCCATCAGTGAGCCCGAAGGAACCGGGACAGGGTCGTTCTATGGCATCCACAATGAGCAGTTCTTC
>TRBJ2-7|TRBV7-9|TRBD2|.
CASSSTWTSGSYEQYF
TGTGCCAGCAGCTCCACCTGGACTAGCGGGAGCTACGAGCAGTACTTC
>TRBJ1-2|TRBV7-2|.|many
CASSPRAGVNYGYTF
TGTGCCAGCAGCCCACGGGCAGGAGTTAACTATGGCTACACCTTC
>TRBJ2-1|TRBV7-9|.|few
CASSYLGGARSYNEQFF
TGTGCCAGCAGCTATTTAGGGGGGGCGCGGTCCTACAATGAGCAGTTCTTC
>TRBJ2-3|TRBV29-1|.|.
CSVVISTDTQYF
TGCAGCGTTGTGATTAGCACAGATACGCAGTATTTT
>TRBJ2-3|TRBV12-3/TRBV12-4|.|few
CASTGPGDTQYF
TGTGCCAGCACCGGACCCGGGGATACGCAGTATTTT
>TRBJ2-5|TRBV11-1|TRBD2|few
CASSAGTIGETQYF
TGTGCCAGCAGCGCCGGGACTATAGGCGAGACCCAGTACTTC
>TRBJ2-3|TRBV7-9|TRBD2|many
CASSPSGSSTDTQYF
TGTGCCAGCAGCCCTAGCGGATCTAGCACAGATACGCAGTATTTT
>TRBJ2-3|TRBV6-4|.|many
CASSDSGGSGTDTQYF
TGTGCCAGCAGTGACTCGGGGGGTAGTGGCACAGATACGCAGTATTTT
>TRBJ2-7|TRBV20-1|TRBD2|few
CSARDGGRSYEQYF
TGCAGTGCTAGAGATGGCGGGAGGTCCTACGAGCAGTACTTC
>TRBJ2-2|TRBV15|.|few
CATSRDLSWWEAGELFF
TGTGCCACCAGCAGAGACCTTAGCTGGTGGGAAGCCGGGGAGCTGTTTTTT
>TRBJ2-2|TRBV27|.|.
CASSYQTYTGELFF
TGTGCCAGCAGTTATCAAACATATACCGGGGAGCTGTTTTTT
>TRBJ1-6|TRBV6-1|.|.
CASSGEDSSPLHF
TGTGCCAGCAGTGGGGAGGACAGTTCACCCCTCCACTTT
>TRBJ1-6|TRBV20-1|TRBD1|.
CSASPQGAYNSPLHF
TGCAGTGCTAGTCCTCAGGGGGCCTATAATTCACCCCTCCACTTT